The 20 T cell receptor beta chains given below trace back to one sample, sequenced in a study of shared clonotypes between healthy human individuals. It was CD45RO-negative cells, positively selected for CCR7, that made up naive CD8 cells, with terminally differentiated effector memory CD45RA+ cells excluded. Only in-frame clones appear in the TCRdb table, and some are missing; sequencing was by immunoSEQ multiplex PCR. This table holds about 2 million clones, around 96% found once. The sample taken for sequencing was naive CD8+ T cells sorted from blood. The receptors derive from a man aged 18 to 29 in good health.

The V and J genes are TRBV6-1 and TRBJ2-7; D is unclear. With 6 bases removed from V and 0 bases from J, the gap between germline ends came to 12 bases. The CDR3 covers 14 residues. Germline V lookup: CDR1 MNHNS, CDR2 SASEGT. CDR3 coding DNA: TGTGCCAGCAGAACTGGAGTAGCCTCCTACGAGCAGTACTTC. Translation gives CASRTGVASYEQYF.

The chain employs TRBV7-9 and TRBJ2-2, with TRBD1 matching 9 bases. Germline CDR1 and CDR2: SEHNR and FQNEAQ (reference sequence). The CDR3 has 17 amino acids. J was trimmed by 0 bases and V by 4 bases; bases with no gene match: 6. The CDR3 sequence: CASSSNRGQANTGELFF. In DNA form, the CDR3 reads TGTGCCAGCAGCTCAAACAGGGGGCAGGCGAACACCGGGGAGCTGTTTTTT.

This sequence joins TRBV18 and TRBJ2-7; 8 bases are a match to TRBD1. CDR3 length: 14 residues. J gave up 2 bases and V 5 bases, and 5 bases lay outside the gene matches. Germline CDR1 KGHSH, CDR2 LQKENI. CDR3 region: CASSEGQAAYEQYF. Written as DNA, the CDR3 is TGTGCCAGCTCAGAGGGACAGGCAGCCTACGAGCAGTACTTC.

The gene calls are TRBV14 and TRBJ2-7; tentative D call: TRBD2 (5 bases). The V end lost 4 bases, the J end lost 4 bases, and 11 bases lay between the germline ends. This CDR3 spans 13 amino acids. Germline CDR1 SGHDN, CDR2 FVKESK. The CDR3 bases are TGTGCCAGCAGCCCGGAGGACTCATACGAGCAGTACTTC. Translating it yields CASSPEDSYEQYF.

The chain uses TRBV6-5 and TRBJ2-1, with TRBD2 as a possible D gene (5 bases). The V gene's germline CDR1 is MNHEY and CDR2 SVGAGI. The V end was cut by 4 bases, the J end by 7 bases, with 17 bases between. This CDR3 spans 15 amino acids. The DNA of the CDR3 is TGTGCCAGCAGTTCCTCACTTACTAGTCGAAATGAGCAGTTCTTC. Its protein is CASSSSLTSRNEQFF.

CDR3: CASSQFSGSGTGELFF. The CDR3 DNA is TGCGCCAGCAGCCAATTTAGCGGGAGTGGCACCGGGGAGCTGTTTTTT. V usage is TRBV4-1 and J usage is TRBJ2-2; TRBD2 agrees at 9 bases. The V gene end was trimmed by 2 bases and the J gene end by 4 bases; junction bases not matched to a gene: 5. Per the germline V gene, CDR1 is MGHRA and CDR2 is YSYEKL. The CDR3 consists of 16 residues.

The chain links TRBV7-2 to TRBJ2-3; TRBD2 aligns across 7 bases. This CDR3 spans 15 amino acids. Trimming took 4 bases from V and 2 from J; bases not matched to a gene: 6. CDR1 is SGHTA and CDR2 is FQGNSA in the germline V gene. The CDR3 loop is CASSSSGGATDTQYF. CDR3 bases: TGTGCCAGCAGCTCTAGCGGTGGGGCCACAGATACGCAGTATTTT.

This chain links TRBV9 with TRBJ2-7; D unresolved. Trimming shortened V by 3 bases and J by 6 bases, and 10 bases separated the two germline ends. The CDR3 consists of 12 residues. In germline, CDR1 is SGDLS, CDR2 YYNGEE. The CDR3 protein is CASSGGIGEQYF. For the CDR3, the DNA is TGTGCCAGCAGCGGGGGTATTGGCGAGCAGTACTTC.

J is TRBJ1-4 and V is TRBV5-6, with D perhaps TRBD1 (5 bases). The CDR3 sequence is 13 residues long. Per germline, CDR1 SGHDT and CDR2 YYEEEE. Trimming left V 4 bases short and J 8 bases short, with 12 bases between. CDR3 coding DNA: TGTGCCAGCAGCCCTGAAGGGGAAGAAAAACTGTTTTTT. Its translation: CASSPEGEEKLFF.

CDR3 protein: CASSLMGSGLLDTQYF. Here the CDR3 DNA reads TGTGCCAGCAGCTTAATGGGGTCAGGCCTATTGGATACGCAGTATTTT. The gene calls are TRBV7-3 and TRBJ2-3, with D unresolved. With 1 base removed from V and 6 bases from J, the gap between germline ends came to 17 bases. The CDR3 sequence is 16 residues long. Germline CDR1 is SGHTA and CDR2 is FQGTGA.

This chain connects TRBV19 to TRBJ2-1, with D possibly being TRBD2 (6 bases). V lost 8 bases and J lost 0, with 17 bases in between. This CDR3 has 16 residues. Germline lookup yields CDR1 LNHDA and CDR2 SQIVND (reference sequence). CDR3: CASHPGGRSSYNEQFF. CDR3 DNA: TGTGCCAGTCACCCCGGGGGTCGGAGCTCCTACAATGAGCAGTTCTTC.

This chain connects TRBV5-3 to TRBJ1-3; D unresolved. TRBV5-3 is an open reading frame, and its role is uncertain. The V and J ends lost 7 bases and 0 bases respectively, with 20 bases between them. The CDR3 contains 17 residues. In nucleotides, the CDR3 is TGTGCCAGACCCCCCGGGCACCCAGACCTCTCTGGAAACACCATATATTTT. Translation gives CARPPGHPDLSGNTIYF.

This clone was counted once. The chain carries TRBV18 and TRBJ2-7; D possibly matches TRBD1 or TRBD2 (5 bases each). The CDR3 has 14 residues. The germline CDR1 and CDR2 sequences are KGHSH and LQKENI. With 2 bases removed from V and 3 bases from J, the gap between germline ends came to 11 bases. The DNA for the CDR3 is TGTGCCAGCTCACCAAGTGGGGGAGACTACGAGCAGTACTTC. The encoded protein is CASSPSGGDYEQYF.

V usage is TRBV4-1 and J usage is TRBJ2-7; 8 bases are shared with TRBD1. This CDR3 is built from 16 residues. Germline lookup yields CDR1 MGHRA and CDR2 YSYEKL. Trimming took 3 bases from V and 3 from J; bases not matched to a gene: 10. CDR3 sequence reads: CASSHQGGTGDYEQYF. In nucleotides, the CDR3 is TGCGCCAGCAGCCACCAAGGTGGGACAGGAGACTACGAGCAGTACTTC.

Regarding this clone: This sample also contains other DNA sequences that code for the same CDR3. V and J are TRBV28 and TRBJ2-7, with unresolved D. The germline V and J ends were trimmed by 4 bases and 1 base, with 8 bases remaining between them. The CDR3 loop spans 13 amino acids. Germline values: CDR1 MDHEN, CDR2 SYDVKM. The CDR3: CASSSGSSYEQYF. Here the CDR3 DNA reads TGTGCCAGCAGTTCGGGCTCATCCTACGAGCAGTACTTC. Combining the CDR3 with reference TRBV28 and TRBJ2-7 gives the whole variable domain DVKVTQSSRYLVKRTGEKVFLECVQDMDHENMFWYRQDPGLGLRLIYFSYDVKMKEKGDIPEGYSVSREKKERFSLILESASTNQTSMYLCASSSGSSYEQYFGPGTRLTVT.

This chain links TRBV6-5 with TRBJ2-3; D is ambiguous. The CDR3 runs to 13 residues. Germline lookup yields CDR1 MNHEY and CDR2 SVGAGI. V lost 2 bases and J lost 2, with 5 bases in between. The CDR3: CASSYVYTDTQYF. The DNA for the CDR3 is TGTGCCAGCAGTTACGTGTACACAGATACGCAGTATTTT.

The chain couples TRBV4-1 to TRBJ1-1, with D perhaps TRBD1 (5 bases). CDR1 and CDR2 from the germline V gene are MGHRA and YSYEKL. There are 16 residues in the CDR3. V lost 3 bases and J lost 1, with 15 bases in between. The CDR3 here is CASSHGTGVWNTEAFF. The CDR3 DNA follows: TGCGCCAGCAGCCATGGGACGGGGGTCTGGAACACTGAAGCTTTCTTT.

J is TRBJ2-6 and V is TRBV6-5, with no clear D. The CDR3 totals 13 residues. Germline CDR1 reads MNHEY; CDR2 reads SVGAGI. V was trimmed by 8 bases and J by 0 bases, leaving 5 bases between them. As DNA, the CDR3 is TGTGCCAGCCAGGTCTCTGGGGCCAACGTCCTGACTTTC. It encodes CASQVSGANVLTF.

This chain connects TRBV7-9 to TRBJ2-7; TRBD2 is a possible D gene (5 bases). Germline values: CDR1 SEHNR, CDR2 FQNEAQ (reference sequence). Trimming took off 5 bases at V and 2 bases at J, with 16 bases between the two ends. This CDR3 region has 15 residues. CDR3 DNA sequence: TGTGCCAGCAGCCCCGACTACCAAGGAACCTACGAGCAGTACTTC. Translating gives CASSPDYQGTYEQYF. The full variable domain, rest sourced from reference TRBV7-9 and TRBJ2-7, is DTGVSQNPRHKITKRGQNVTFRCDPISEHNRLYWYRQTLGQGPEFLTYFQNEAQLEKSRLLSDRFSAERPKGSFSTLEIQRTEQGDSAMYLCASSPDYQGTYEQYFGPGTRLTVT.

This chain uses TRBV5-1 with TRBJ2-7, with 7 bases fitting TRBD2. CDR1 is SGHRS, CDR2 YFSETQ, per germline. This CDR3 has 14 residues. V shed 4 bases and J 5 bases; nucleotides not matched to a gene: 9. The CDR3 nucleotides are TGCGCCAGCAGCGTGGATGCTAGCGGTGACGAGCAGTACTTC. Protein: CASSVDASGDEQYF.